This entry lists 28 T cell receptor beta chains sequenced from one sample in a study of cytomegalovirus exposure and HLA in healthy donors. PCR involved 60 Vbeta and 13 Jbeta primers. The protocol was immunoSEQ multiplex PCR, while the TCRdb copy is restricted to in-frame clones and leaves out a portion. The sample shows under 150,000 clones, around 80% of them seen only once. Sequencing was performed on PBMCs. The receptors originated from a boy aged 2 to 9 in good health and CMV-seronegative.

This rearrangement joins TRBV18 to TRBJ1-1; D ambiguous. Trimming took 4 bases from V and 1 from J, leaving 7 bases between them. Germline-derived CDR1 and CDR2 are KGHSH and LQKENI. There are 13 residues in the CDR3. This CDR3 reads CASSRGSNTEAFF. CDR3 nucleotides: TGTGCCAGCTCACGAGGCTCGAACACTGAAGCTTTCTTT.

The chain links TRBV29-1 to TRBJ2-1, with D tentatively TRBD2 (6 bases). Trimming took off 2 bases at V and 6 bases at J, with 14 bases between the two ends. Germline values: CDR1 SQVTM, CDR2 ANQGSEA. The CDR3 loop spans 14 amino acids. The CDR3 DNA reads TGCAGCGTTGAATTGGCTAGCGAGGGCAATGAGCAGTTCTTC. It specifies CSVELASEGNEQFF.

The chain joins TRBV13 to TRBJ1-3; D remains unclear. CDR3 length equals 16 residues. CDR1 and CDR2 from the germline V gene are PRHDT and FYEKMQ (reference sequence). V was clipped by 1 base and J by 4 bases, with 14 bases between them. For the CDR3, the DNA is TGTGCCAGCAGCTTAGTGGGAGGAGACTCCGGAAACACCATATATTTT. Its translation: CASSLVGGDSGNTIYF.

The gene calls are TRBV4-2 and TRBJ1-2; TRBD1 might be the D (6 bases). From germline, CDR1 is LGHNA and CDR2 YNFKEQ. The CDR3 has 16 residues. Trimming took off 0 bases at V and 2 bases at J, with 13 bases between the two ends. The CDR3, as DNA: TGTGCCAGCAGCCAAGAGTTAGACAGGACCAACTATGGCTACACCTTC. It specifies CASSQELDRTNYGYTF.

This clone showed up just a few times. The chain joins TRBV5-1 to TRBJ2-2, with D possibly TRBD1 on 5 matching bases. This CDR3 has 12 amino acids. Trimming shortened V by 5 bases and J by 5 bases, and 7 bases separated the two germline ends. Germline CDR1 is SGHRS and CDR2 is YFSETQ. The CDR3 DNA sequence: TGCGCCAGCAGAGGGGTAACCGGGGAGCTGTTTTTT. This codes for CASRGVTGELFF.

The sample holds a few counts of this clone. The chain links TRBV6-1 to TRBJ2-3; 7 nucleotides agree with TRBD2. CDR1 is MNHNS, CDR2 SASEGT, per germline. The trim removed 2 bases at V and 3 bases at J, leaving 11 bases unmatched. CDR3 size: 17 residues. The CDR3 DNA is TGTGCCAGCAGTGAACTTAGGGGCGGGGGAGTAACAGATACGCAGTATTTT. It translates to CASSELRGGGVTDTQYF.

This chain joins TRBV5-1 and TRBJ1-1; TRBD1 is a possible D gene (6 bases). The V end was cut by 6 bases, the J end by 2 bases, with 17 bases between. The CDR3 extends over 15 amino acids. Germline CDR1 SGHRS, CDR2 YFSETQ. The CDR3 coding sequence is TGCGCCAGCACTGACCCGGGACACATCAACACTGAAGCTTTCTTT. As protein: CASTDPGHINTEAFF.

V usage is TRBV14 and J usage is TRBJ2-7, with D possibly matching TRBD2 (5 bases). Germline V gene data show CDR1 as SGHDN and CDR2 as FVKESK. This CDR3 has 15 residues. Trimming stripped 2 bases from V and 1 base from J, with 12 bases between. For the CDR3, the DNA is TGTGCCAGCAGCCAACGCGACTATCCTTCCTACGAGCAGTACTTC. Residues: CASSQRDYPSYEQYF.

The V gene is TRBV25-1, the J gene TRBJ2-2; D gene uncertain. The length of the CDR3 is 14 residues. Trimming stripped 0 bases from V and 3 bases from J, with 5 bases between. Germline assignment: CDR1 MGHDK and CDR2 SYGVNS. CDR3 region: CASSEYEDTGELFF. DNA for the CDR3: TGTGCCAGCAGTGAATACGAGGACACCGGGGAGCTGTTTTTT. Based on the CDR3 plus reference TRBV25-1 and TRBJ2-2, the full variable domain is EADIYQTPRYLVIGTGKKITLECSQTMGHDKMYWYQQDPGMELHLIHYSYGVNSTEKGDLSSESTVSRIRTEHFPLTLESARPSHTSQYLCASSEYEDTGELFFGEGSRLTVL.

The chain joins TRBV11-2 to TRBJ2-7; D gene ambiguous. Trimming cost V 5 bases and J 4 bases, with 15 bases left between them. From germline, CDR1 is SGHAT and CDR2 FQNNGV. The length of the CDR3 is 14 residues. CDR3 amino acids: CASSPRPGPYEQYV. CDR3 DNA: TGTGCCAGCAGCCCCCGACCGGGTCCTTACGAGCAGTACGTC.

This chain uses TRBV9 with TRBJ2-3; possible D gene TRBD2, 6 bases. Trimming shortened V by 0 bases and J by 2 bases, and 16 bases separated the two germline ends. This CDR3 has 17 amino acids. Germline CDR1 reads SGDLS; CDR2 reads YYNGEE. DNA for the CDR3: TGTGCCAGCAGCGTAGACCCACCAGGAGGGGTCACAGATACGCAGTATTTT. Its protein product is CASSVDPPGGVTDTQYF.

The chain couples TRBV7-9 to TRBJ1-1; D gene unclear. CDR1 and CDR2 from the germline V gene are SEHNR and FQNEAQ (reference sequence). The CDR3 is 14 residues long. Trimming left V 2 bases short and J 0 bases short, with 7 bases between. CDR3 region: CASSLSTMNTEAFF. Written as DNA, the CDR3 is TGTGCCAGCAGCTTATCGACAATGAACACTGAAGCTTTCTTT. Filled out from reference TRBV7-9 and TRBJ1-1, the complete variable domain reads DTGVSQNPRHKITKRGQNVTFRCDPISEHNRLYWYRQTLGQGPEFLTYFQNEAQLEKSRLLSDRFSAERPKGSFSTLEIQRTEQGDSAMYLCASSLSTMNTEAFFGQGTRLTVV.

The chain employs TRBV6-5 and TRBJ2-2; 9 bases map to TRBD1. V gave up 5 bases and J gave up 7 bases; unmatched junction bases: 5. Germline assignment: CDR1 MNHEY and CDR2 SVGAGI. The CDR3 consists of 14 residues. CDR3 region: CASSLGTGYGELFF. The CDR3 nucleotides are TGTGCCAGCAGTCTCGGGACAGGGTACGGGGAGCTGTTTTTT.

The CDR3 here is CASSLSGRGHTEAFF. The CDR3 DNA follows: TGTGCCAGCAGTTTATCGGGCAGGGGCCACACTGAAGCTTTCTTT. This chain links TRBV27 with TRBJ1-1; TRBD1 might be the D (6 bases). Trimming removed 0 bases at V and 3 bases at J, with 11 bases between. Germline CDR1 is MNHEY and CDR2 is SMNVEV (reference sequence). The CDR3 has 15 amino acids.

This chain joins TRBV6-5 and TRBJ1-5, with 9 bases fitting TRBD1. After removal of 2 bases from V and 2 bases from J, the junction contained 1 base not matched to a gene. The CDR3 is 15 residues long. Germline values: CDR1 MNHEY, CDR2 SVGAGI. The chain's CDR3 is CASSYDRGGNQPQHF. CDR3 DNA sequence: TGTGCCAGCAGTTACGACAGGGGGGGCAATCAGCCCCAGCATTTT.

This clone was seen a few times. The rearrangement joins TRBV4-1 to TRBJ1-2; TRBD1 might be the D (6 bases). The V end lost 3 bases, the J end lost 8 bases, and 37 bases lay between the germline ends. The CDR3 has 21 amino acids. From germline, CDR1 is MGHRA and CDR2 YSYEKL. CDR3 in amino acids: CASSQEKAHPRGGSFERGYTF. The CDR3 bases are TGCGCCAGCAGCCAGGAGAAGGCCCATCCGAGAGGGGGATCCTTTGAGCGCGGCTACACCTTC.

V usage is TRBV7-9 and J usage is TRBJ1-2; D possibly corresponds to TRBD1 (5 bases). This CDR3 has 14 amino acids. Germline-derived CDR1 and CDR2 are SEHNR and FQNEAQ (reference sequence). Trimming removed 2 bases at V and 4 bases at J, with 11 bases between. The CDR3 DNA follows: TGTGCCAGCAGCTTAAACGGGGGTGGCTATGGCTACACCTTC. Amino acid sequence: CASSLNGGGYGYTF.

The CDR3 region is CASSWDSPDYYEQYF. CDR3 DNA sequence: TGCGCCAGCAGCTGGGACAGCCCGGATTACTACGAGCAGTACTTC. V gene TRBV5-1 combines with J gene TRBJ2-7, with 7 nucleotides matching TRBD1. Germline CDR1 reads SGHRS; CDR2 reads YFSETQ. The CDR3 totals 15 residues. Losses at the gene ends were 3 bases for V and 3 bases for J; bases not matched to a gene: 9.

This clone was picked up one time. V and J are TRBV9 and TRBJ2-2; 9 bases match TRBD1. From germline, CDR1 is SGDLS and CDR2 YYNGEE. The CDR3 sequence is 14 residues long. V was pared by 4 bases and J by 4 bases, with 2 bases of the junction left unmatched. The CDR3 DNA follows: TGTGCCAGCAGCAGGACAGGGGTCACCGGGGAGCTGTTTTTT. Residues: CASSRTGVTGELFF.

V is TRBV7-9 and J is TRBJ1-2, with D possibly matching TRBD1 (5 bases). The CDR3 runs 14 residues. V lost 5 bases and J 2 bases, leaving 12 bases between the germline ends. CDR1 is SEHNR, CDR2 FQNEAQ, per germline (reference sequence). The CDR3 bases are TGTGCCAGCAGCCCCTTGGGGCCCAACTATGGCTACACCTTC. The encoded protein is CASSPLGPNYGYTF.

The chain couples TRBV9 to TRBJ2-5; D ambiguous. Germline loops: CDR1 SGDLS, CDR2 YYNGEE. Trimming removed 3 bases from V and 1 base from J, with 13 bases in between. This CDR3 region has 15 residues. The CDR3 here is CASSASGGAQETQYF. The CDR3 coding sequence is TGTGCCAGCAGCGCCTCGGGTGGAGCCCAAGAGACCCAGTACTTC.

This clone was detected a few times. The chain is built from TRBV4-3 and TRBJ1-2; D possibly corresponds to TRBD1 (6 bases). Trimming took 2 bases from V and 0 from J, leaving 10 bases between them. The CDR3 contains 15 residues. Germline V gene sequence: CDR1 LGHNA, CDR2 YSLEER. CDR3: CASSQFSGANYGYTF. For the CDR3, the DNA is TGCGCCAGCAGCCAATTTTCAGGGGCTAACTATGGCTACACCTTC.

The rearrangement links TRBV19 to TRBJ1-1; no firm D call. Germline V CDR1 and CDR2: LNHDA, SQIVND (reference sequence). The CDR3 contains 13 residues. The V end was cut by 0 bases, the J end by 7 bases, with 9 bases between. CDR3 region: CASSIDGLFEAFF. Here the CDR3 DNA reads TGTGCCAGTAGTATAGATGGGCTGTTTGAAGCTTTCTTT.

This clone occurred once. Written as DNA, the CDR3 is TGTGCCAGCAGCCAAGAACCACAGGGGGCGCGGGTCTACACCTTC. Amino acid sequence: CASSQEPQGARVYTF. The gene calls are TRBV4-2 and TRBJ1-2; 9 nucleotides agree with TRBD1. Germline CDR1 is LGHNA and CDR2 is YNFKEQ. This CDR3 is 15 amino acids long. With 0 bases clipped from V and 10 bases from J, the junction kept 9 bases outside the gene matches.

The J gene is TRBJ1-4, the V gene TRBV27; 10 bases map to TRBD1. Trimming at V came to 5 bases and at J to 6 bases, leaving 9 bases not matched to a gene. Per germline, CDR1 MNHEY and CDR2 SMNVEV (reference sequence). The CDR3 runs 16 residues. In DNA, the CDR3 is TGTGCCAGCAGTCCCTGGGCGGGGACAGGGGATGAAAAACTGTTTTTT. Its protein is CASSPWAGTGDEKLFF. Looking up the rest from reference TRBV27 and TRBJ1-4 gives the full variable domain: EAQVTQNPRYLITVTGKKLTVTCSQNMNHEYMSWYRQDPGLGLRQIYYSMNVEVTDKGDVPEGYKVSRKEKRNFPLILESPSPNQTSLYFCASSPWAGTGDEKLFFGSGTQLSVL.

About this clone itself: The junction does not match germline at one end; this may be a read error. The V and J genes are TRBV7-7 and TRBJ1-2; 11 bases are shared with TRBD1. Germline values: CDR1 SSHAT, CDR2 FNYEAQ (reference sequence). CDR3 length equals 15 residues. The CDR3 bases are TGTGCTAGCAGCCCCGGACAGGGGGCATACTATGGCTACACCTTC. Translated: CASSPGQGAYYGYTF.

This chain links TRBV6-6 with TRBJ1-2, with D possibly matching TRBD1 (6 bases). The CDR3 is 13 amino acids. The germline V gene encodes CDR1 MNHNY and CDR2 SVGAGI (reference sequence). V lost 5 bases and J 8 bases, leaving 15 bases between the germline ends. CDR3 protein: CASSPSQGSGYTF. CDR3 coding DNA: TGTGCCAGCAGTCCCTCTCAGGGGAGCGGCTACACCTTC.

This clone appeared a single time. CDR3 sequence (DNA): TGTGCCAGTAGTACCCGGACAGGGGGCGGAAACACCATATATTTT. This codes for CASSTRTGGGNTIYF. The rearrangement joins TRBV19 to TRBJ1-3; 11 positions agree with TRBD1. V shed 4 bases, J shed 4 bases, and the junction held 3 bases outside the gene matches. The CDR3 contains 15 residues. Germline CDR1 is LNHDA and CDR2 is SQIVND (reference sequence).